This TCR beta chain was captured by sequencing in a study of CD8 T cells in Susac syndrome. The CDR3 length is 13 residues. Germline CDR1 LGHDT, CDR2 YNNKEL (reference sequence). V was pared by 5 bases and J by 14 bases, with 13 bases of the junction left unmatched. CD8+ and CD4+ T cells from blood underwent TCR beta sequencing. TEMRA cells were FACS-enriched, with CD8+ and CD4+ T cells isolated negatively. Reverse transcription of about 0.5 to 1 ug RNA was carried out with random hexamers. An immunoSEQ multiplex PCR amplified TCR beta CDR3 over 54 Vbeta and 13 Jbeta. TCRdb itself ran the immunoSEQ multiplex PCR reads through MiXCR, one entry per CDR3 protein. The sample contains some 190,000 distinct CDR3 sequences, over 85% of which appear only once.

The source of this sequence is a human donor in good health. The rearrangement links TRBV3-1 to TRBJ1-2, with 8 bases fitting TRBD1. The sequencing sample was made of CD4+ T cells from PBMCs. The CDR3 region is CASSRRQGIGGTF. DNA of the CDR3: TGTGCCAGCAGCAGACGACAGGGGATAGGCGGGACCTTC.